The sequence of this T cell receptor beta chain was determined in a study of CD8+CD57+ T cells in acquired aplastic anemia. The CDR3 has 12 residues. V lost 10 bases, J lost 2 bases, and 4 bases stayed unmatched. The germline gives CDR1 SNHLY, CDR2 FYNNEI. Profiles of TCR beta VDJ and CDR3 were generated from a genomic DNA template. TCRdb reprocessed the reads with MiXCR, giving one entry per CDR3 protein. This sample has fewer than 250,000 distinct CDR3 sequences; around 50% occur once, and the top ten carry roughly 15%. This chain connects TRBV2 to TRBJ2-7; 8 bases line up with TRBD1. Material: sorted CD4+, CD8+, or CD8+CD57+ T cells (not recorded which) from PBMCs. This clonotype was sampled from a human donor in good health, serving as a control. The CDR3 sequence: CATQDRAYEQYF. As DNA, the CDR3 is TGTGCCACACAGGACAGGGCCTACGAGCAGTACTTC.